The 31 T cell receptor beta chains given below trace back to one sample, sequenced in a study of vaccination and CD4 T cells after COVID-19 (dated by TCRdb to the early 2020s). The antigens for these receptors are not known. Receptor libraries were prepared by PCR. The sequencing machine was an Illumina iSeq 100. DNA from cultured CD4+ T cells was subjected to TCR sequencing with the Oncomine TCR Beta short-read assay at the Johns Hopkins FTIC core. TCRdb reprocessing: public reads trimmed at Q25 with fastp, clones called with MiXCR, in-frame beta chains kept. Duplicate CDR3 protein sequences are folded into a single record with the most common DNA and genes. This sample gives 4,000 or so distinct CDR3 sequences in total; roughly a fifth of them show up just once. Together, the top ten hold over 14% of the sample. The treatment or condition label, as the study defines it: roughly 10-day PBMC culture with coronavirus spike peptide pools or control peptides (ViraFEST assay).

Input material: CD4+ T cells from blood, cultured in vitro. The receptors come from a human donor who had recovered from COVID-19.

Note on this clonotype: Mismatch with germline at one junction end may stem from a read error. The V call is TRBV3-1, the J call TRBJ2-7; D might be TRBD1 (7 bases). The CDR3 is 13 residues long. Germline V gene sequence: CDR1 LGHDT, CDR2 YNNKEL (reference sequence). The CDR3 loop is CACSRGTAYEQYF. Written as DNA, the CDR3 is TGTGCCTGCAGCCGGGGGACAGCCTACGAGCAGTACTTC.

This chain uses TRBV9 with TRBJ2-2; D unclear. The CDR3 sequence is 13 residues long. Germline V gives CDR1 SGDLS, CDR2 YYNGEE. V lost 0 bases to trimming and J lost 6 bases, with 6 bases between them. In DNA, the CDR3 is TGTGCCAGCAGCGTAGGGGTCGCCGGGGAGCTGTTTTTT. Its protein is CASSVGVAGELFF. The full variable domain, completed using reference TRBV9 and TRBJ2-2, is DSGVTQTPKHLITATGQRVTLRCSPRSGDLSVYWYQQSLDQGLQFLIQYYNGEERAKGNILERFSAQQFPDLHSELNLSSLELGDSALYFCASSVGVAGELFFGEGSRLTVL.

By share of the sample, this clonotype is medium-sized. The V call is TRBV27, the J call TRBJ1-2, with 10 bases lining up with TRBD1. Germline V gene sequence: CDR1 MNHEY, CDR2 SMNVEV (reference sequence). The CDR3 is made up of 13 amino acids. Unmatched junction bases numbered 0, after V lost 5 bases and J lost 3 bases. The CDR3 coding sequence is TGTGCCAGCAGTGGACAGGGGGACTATGGCTACACCTTC. Encoded protein: CASSGQGDYGYTF.

The chain uses TRBV14 and TRBJ2-2; D gene uncertain. There are 13 residues in the CDR3. Germline loops: CDR1 SGHDN, CDR2 FVKESK. Trimming removed 4 bases from V and 4 bases from J, with 7 bases in between. CDR3 residues: CASSRRGTGELFF. The CDR3 region has the DNA TGTGCCAGCAGCCGCCGAGGCACCGGGGAGCTGTTTTTT.

The chain links TRBV3-1 to TRBJ1-2; unclear D gene. Trimming left V 1 base short and J 4 bases short, with 7 bases between. The CDR3 loop spans 13 amino acids. The germline CDR1 and CDR2 sequences are LGHDT and YNNKEL (reference sequence). The CDR3 nucleotides are TGTGCCAGCAGCCAAGGAGGAACCTATGGCTACACCTTC. Protein product: CASSQGGTYGYTF. The variable domain in full, with the rest retrieved from reference TRBV3-1 and TRBJ1-2, is DTAVSQTPKYLVTQMGNDKSIKCEQNLGHDTMYWYKQDSKKFLKIMFSYNNKELIINETVPNRFSPKSPDKAHLNLHINSLELGDSAVYFCASSQGGTYGYTFGSGTRLTVV.

Only a few counts were recorded for this clonotype. This rearrangement joins TRBV27 to TRBJ1-2; 9 nucleotides line up with TRBD1. Losses at the gene ends were 5 bases for V and 3 bases for J; bases not matched to a gene: 7. CDR3 length: 15 amino acids. CDR1 and CDR2 from the germline V gene are MNHEY and SMNVEV (reference sequence). The CDR3 sequence: CASSLKQGADYGYTF. CDR3 coding DNA: TGTGCCAGCAGTCTTAAACAGGGGGCCGACTATGGCTACACCTTC.

The chain employs TRBV6-1 and TRBJ1-1, with 8 nucleotides matching TRBD1. The CDR3 has 13 residues. The germline CDR1 and CDR2 sequences are MNHNS and SASEGT. V gave up 6 bases and J gave up 7 bases; unmatched junction bases: 7. As DNA, the CDR3 is TGTGCCAGCAGAGGGACAGGTGAGAATGAAGCTTTCTTT. Translated, it gives CASRGTGENEAFF.

This clonotype is large in the sample. This chain links TRBV12-3 or TRBV12-4 with TRBJ1-2; maybe TRBD1 (6 bases). V was clipped by 7 bases and J by 0 bases, with 18 bases between them. This CDR3 comprises 16 residues. This chain's CDR3 is CASTNSGTHANYGYTF. CDR3 sequence (DNA): TGTGCCAGCACCAATTCCGGGACACATGCTAACTATGGCTACACCTTC.

This clonotype was seen a handful of times. The rearrangement joins TRBV6-1 to TRBJ1-2, with D perhaps TRBD1 (5 bases). This CDR3 is built from 13 residues. The germline gives CDR1 MNHNS, CDR2 SASEGT. The germline V and J ends were trimmed by 7 bases and 1 base, with 10 bases remaining between them. CDR3 nucleotides: TGTGCCAGCACTCGACAGAATAACTATGGCTACACCTTC. This sequence encodes CASTRQNNYGYTF.

This clonotype is judged medium-sized (0.01 to 0.1%). V gene TRBV27 combines with J gene TRBJ2-5; TRBD1 matches at 9 bases. CDR3 length: 15 residues. Per germline, CDR1 MNHEY and CDR2 SMNVEV (reference sequence). The V segment lost 7 bases and the J segment 5 bases; nucleotides outside the gene matches: 11. CDR3: CASTGPSGTGETQYF. CDR3 DNA: TGTGCCAGCACCGGACCCTCCGGGACAGGGGAGACCCAGTACTTC.

This sequence joins TRBV6-1 and TRBJ2-3; D is uncertain. CDR3 length equals 15 residues. Germline V gene sequence: CDR1 MNHNS, CDR2 SASEGT. V gave up 2 bases and J gave up 7 bases, with 16 bases separating them. For the CDR3, the DNA is TGTGCCAGCAGTGAAATGGGTCAAGGCTTGTATACGCAGTATTTT. The encoded protein is CASSEMGQGLYTQYF.

By share, this clonotype counts as medium-sized. CDR3 in amino acids: CSVGTGRHTDTQYF. The CDR3 bases are TGCAGTGTTGGGACAGGGAGACACACAGATACGCAGTATTTT. This chain connects TRBV20-1 to TRBJ2-3; TRBD1 agrees at 9 bases. V was pared by 7 bases and J by 2 bases, with 7 bases of the junction left unmatched. The CDR3 is 14 residues long. Germline V gene data show CDR1 as DFQATT and CDR2 as SNEGSKA (reference sequence).

Within the sample, this clonotype is medium-sized. The V call is TRBV6-1, the J call TRBJ1-2, with 12 bases that match TRBD1. V shed 7 bases and J 2 bases; nucleotides not matched to a gene: 11. Germline V gives CDR1 MNHNS, CDR2 SASEGT. The CDR3 runs to 17 residues. The CDR3 DNA follows: TGTGCCAGCACGCCCGGGACAGGGGGCAGGTGGAACTATGGCTACACCTTC. Translation gives CASTPGTGGRWNYGYTF.

J is TRBJ1-1 and V is TRBV6-1; TRBD1 agrees at 7 bases. From germline, CDR1 is MNHNS and CDR2 SASEGT. With 5 bases clipped from V and 3 bases from J, the junction kept 12 bases outside the gene matches. The CDR3 has 16 amino acids. For the CDR3, the DNA is TGTGCCAGCAGTACAGATTACAGGGGTAGGGACACTGAAGCTTTCTTT. Translated, it gives CASSTDYRGRDTEAFF.

This clonotype appeared a few times. The chain uses TRBV30 and TRBJ1-2, with D perhaps matching TRBD1 (5 bases). CDR3 length: 13 residues. V dropped 7 bases and J dropped 0 bases, with 12 bases sitting between them. Germline V lookup: CDR1 GTSNPN, CDR2 SVGIG (reference sequence). CDR3 in amino acids: CASPTDPNYGYTF. CDR3 DNA: TGTGCCTCCCCGACAGACCCTAACTATGGCTACACCTTC.

This clonotype was observed a handful of times. The CDR3 region has the DNA TGTGCCAGCAGCTGGGGGCCTCAGGGGCAGCCCCAGCATTTT. It codes for CASSWGPQGQPQHF. The chain uses TRBV5-5 and TRBJ1-5, with a possible D match to TRBD1 (6 bases). In germline, CDR1 is SGHKS, CDR2 YYEKEE (reference sequence). V dropped 3 bases and J dropped 7 bases, with 14 bases sitting between them. This CDR3 contains 14 residues.

The chain carries TRBV30 and TRBJ1-4; D unresolved. This CDR3 contains 15 residues. Germline lookup yields CDR1 GTSNPN and CDR2 SVGIG (reference sequence). The germline V and J ends were trimmed by 4 bases and 0 bases, with 12 bases remaining between them. The CDR3: CAWNHGIPTNEKLFF. In DNA form, the CDR3 reads TGTGCCTGGAATCACGGAATCCCAACTAATGAAAAACTGTTTTTT. Complete variable domain (other parts from reference TRBV30 and TRBJ1-4): SQTIHQWPATLVQPVGSPLSLECTVEGTSNPNLYWYRQAAGRGLQLLFYSVGIGQISSEVPQNLSASRPQDRQFILSSKKLLLSDSGFYLCAWNHGIPTNEKLFFGSGTQLSVL.

The CDR3 region is CASSRDRLTGELFF. The CDR3 DNA sequence: TGTGCCAGCAGTCGTGACAGGCTGACCGGGGAGCTGTTTTTT. V gene TRBV12-3 or TRBV12-4 combines with J gene TRBJ2-2; a weak D match, TRBD1 (6 bases). The CDR3 is made up of 14 amino acids. The V end lost 5 bases, the J end lost 5 bases, and 12 bases lay between the germline ends.

By share of the sample, this clonotype is large. This chain joins TRBV20-1 and TRBJ1-5; 12 nucleotides line up with TRBD1. The CDR3 contains 14 residues. The J segment lost 5 bases and the V segment lost 3 bases, leaving 2 bases of the junction unmatched. CDR1 DFQATT and CDR2 SNEGSKA come from the germline V gene (reference sequence). Here the CDR3 DNA reads TGCAGTGCTAGGGGACAGGGGGCAGATCAGCCCCAGCATTTT. As protein: CSARGQGADQPQHF.

This clonotype is judged medium-sized. This chain uses TRBV27 with TRBJ1-2, with D possibly matching TRBD1 (6 bases). The CDR3 runs 13 residues. Trimming removed 3 bases from V and 8 bases from J, with 13 bases in between. The germline gives CDR1 MNHEY, CDR2 SMNVEV (reference sequence). CDR3 loop: CASSLRGAQGYTF. The CDR3 nucleotides are TGTGCCAGCAGTTTGAGGGGGGCGCAGGGCTACACCTTC.

In its sample, this clonotype is medium-sized. The chain combines TRBV12-3 or TRBV12-4 with TRBJ1-2; the D is unclear. The CDR3 covers 12 residues. Between the trimmed V and J ends, which lost 3 bases and 2 bases, there was a span of 4 bases. The CDR3 spells CASSFGNYGYTF. In nucleotides, the CDR3 is TGTGCCAGCAGTTTCGGAAACTATGGCTACACCTTC.

The chain uses TRBV2 and TRBJ2-1, with a possible D match to TRBD1 (6 bases). CDR3 size: 13 residues. V lost 4 bases and J lost 6, with 10 bases in between. Germline CDR1 SNHLY, CDR2 FYNNEI. CDR3 protein: CASSVVRGNEQFF. The CDR3 DNA follows: TGTGCCAGCAGTGTGGTCAGGGGCAATGAGCAGTTCTTC.

This clonotype has only a few counts. The chain has TRBV2 and TRBJ2-1; the D gene is possibly TRBD1 (5 bases). Germline-derived CDR1 and CDR2 are SNHLY and FYNNEI. The CDR3 runs 13 residues. Trimming shortened V by 10 bases and J by 3 bases, and 13 bases separated the two germline ends. The CDR3 bases are TGTGCCACCAAGGGGCGGATCTACAATGAGCAGTTCTTC. Translated: CATKGRIYNEQFF.

By share of the sample, this clonotype is medium-sized. The V call is TRBV7-9, the J call TRBJ1-1; D ambiguous. CDR1 SEHNR and CDR2 FQNEAQ come from the germline V gene (reference sequence). The CDR3 runs to 13 residues. V lost 1 base, J lost 0 bases, and 3 bases lay in between. The CDR3 DNA reads TGTGCCAGCAGCTTAGAAATGAACACTGAAGCTTTCTTT. It translates to CASSLEMNTEAFF.

This clonotype counts as medium-sized. V gene TRBV21-1 combines with J gene TRBJ1-5. TRBV21-1 is a pseudogene segment. This CDR3 region has 13 residues. The CDR3 spells CASSAHKDQPQHF. The DNA of the CDR3 is TGTGCCAGCAGCGCACACAAGGATCAGCCCCAGCATTTT.

This clonotype was seen more than once but under ten times. The rearrangement uses TRBV6-1 and TRBJ2-3; the match to TRBD2 covers 13 bases. The V gene's germline CDR1 is MNHNS and CDR2 SASEGT. The CDR3 consists of 16 residues. Losses at the gene ends were 6 bases for V and 9 bases for J; bases not matched to a gene: 12. CDR3 loop: CASRGTSGASGRTQYF. The CDR3 coding sequence is TGTGCCAGCAGGGGGACTAGCGGGGCGTCAGGGCGGACGCAGTATTTT.

This clonotype was detected a few times. The chain has TRBV20-1 and TRBJ2-1; 8 positions agree with TRBD2. V lost 6 bases and J lost 2; bases outside the gene matches: 9. CDR3 length: 15 residues. Germline loops: CDR1 DFQATT, CDR2 SNEGSKA (reference sequence). Here the CDR3 DNA reads TGCAGTGCACCGGGGGGGGACTTTACCTACAATGAGCAGTTCTTC. It translates to CSAPGGDFTYNEQFF.

A single count supports this clonotype. The chain employs TRBV2 and TRBJ2-7; a possible D gene is TRBD2 (5 bases). The CDR3 loop spans 14 amino acids. V lost 6 bases, J lost 2 bases, and 14 bases lay in between. CDR1 is SNHLY and CDR2 is FYNNEI in the germline V gene. CDR3 region: CASSLGGPAYEQYF. The CDR3 DNA reads as TGTGCCAGCAGCTTAGGAGGTCCAGCCTACGAGCAGTACTTC.

This clonotype was seen only a few times. The J gene is TRBJ1-2, the V gene TRBV28, with a tentative D call TRBD1 (5 bases). CDR1 is MDHEN, CDR2 SYDVKM, per germline. There are 15 residues in the CDR3. V lost 7 bases and J lost 2, with 17 bases in between. Written as DNA, the CDR3 is TGTGCCAGCACCCCCTGGCCCGGGGGGAACTATGGCTACACCTTC. Its protein is CASTPWPGGNYGYTF.

In this sample, this clonotype turned up a few times. The chain combines TRBV25-1 with TRBJ1-1; TRBD1 might be the D (6 bases). The V end lost 6 bases, the J end lost 10 bases, and 18 bases lay between the germline ends. Germline V gene lookup returns CDR1 MGHDK and CDR2 SYGVNS. CDR3 length: 13 residues. The DNA for the CDR3 is TGTGCCAGCAGGGCAGGGGCTACCGGGCCAGCTTTCTTT. Translated: CASRAGATGPAFF.

Comment on this clonotype: A much larger clone lies one base from this, so it may be a read error. The chain joins TRBV6-1 to TRBJ1-2; no firm D call. This CDR3 contains 11 residues. The germline V gene has CDR1 MNHNS and CDR2 SASEGT. CDR3 sequence (DNA): TGTGCCACCAAGGAGGACTATGGCTACGCCTTC. This encodes CATKEDYGYAF.